The present T cell receptor (beta chain) was sequenced within a study of identical twins. Each CDR3 protein is one row after TCRdb ran MiXCR on the 5' RACE reads. The table has 1.5 million to 2 million distinct CDR3 sequences, about 30% seen once. This CDR3 contains 15 residues. The V and J ends lost 0 bases and 6 bases respectively, with 13 bases between them. Germline CDR1 LGHNA, CDR2 YNFKEQ. The sequence derives from a newborn girl in good health. Sequenced material: cord blood. V usage is TRBV4-2 and J usage is TRBJ2-3; D unclear. Written as DNA, the CDR3 is TGTGCCAGCAGCCAAGACTCCACTTCCCCCGATACGCAGTATTTT. Protein product: CASSQDSTSPDTQYF.